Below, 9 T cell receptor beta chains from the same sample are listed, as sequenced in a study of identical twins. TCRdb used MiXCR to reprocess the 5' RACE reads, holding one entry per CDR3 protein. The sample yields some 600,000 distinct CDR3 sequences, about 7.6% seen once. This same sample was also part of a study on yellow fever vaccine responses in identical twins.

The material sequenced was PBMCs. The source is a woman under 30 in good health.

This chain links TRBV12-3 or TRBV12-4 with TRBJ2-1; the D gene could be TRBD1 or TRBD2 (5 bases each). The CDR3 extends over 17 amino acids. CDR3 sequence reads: CTCSLAGKAGTGNEQFF. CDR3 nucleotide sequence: TGTACCTGCAGTTTAGCTGGGAAAGCCGGGACGGGAAATGAGCAGTTCTTC.

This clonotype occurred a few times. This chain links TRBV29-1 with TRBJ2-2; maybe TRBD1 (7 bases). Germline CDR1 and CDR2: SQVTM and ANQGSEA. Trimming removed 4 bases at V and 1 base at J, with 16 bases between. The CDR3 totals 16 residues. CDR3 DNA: TGCAGCGTTGGAGGGGGCGGGACACTGAACACCGGGGAGCTGTTTTTT. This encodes CSVGGGGTLNTGELFF.

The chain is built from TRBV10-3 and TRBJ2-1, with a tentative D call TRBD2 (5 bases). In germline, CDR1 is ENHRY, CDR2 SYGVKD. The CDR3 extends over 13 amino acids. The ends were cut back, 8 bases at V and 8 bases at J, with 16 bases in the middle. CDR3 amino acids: CAIGEGVKDEQFF. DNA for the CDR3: TGTGCCATCGGAGAGGGAGTAAAGGATGAGCAGTTCTTC.

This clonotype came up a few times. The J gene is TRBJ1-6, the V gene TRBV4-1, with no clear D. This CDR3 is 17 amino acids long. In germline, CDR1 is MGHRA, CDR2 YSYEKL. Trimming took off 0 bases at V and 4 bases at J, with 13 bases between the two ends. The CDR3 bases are TGCGCCAGCAGCCAAGATTGGTCAGGAAATTATAATTCACCCCTCCACTTT. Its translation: CASSQDWSGNYNSPLHF.

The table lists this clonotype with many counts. CDR3: CASSLGSGDFTDTQYF. In nucleotides, the CDR3 is TGCGCCAGCAGCTTGGGGTCGGGAGACTTCACAGATACGCAGTATTTT. V and J are TRBV5-1 and TRBJ2-3; TRBD2 is a possible D gene (6 bases). The ends were cut back, 0 bases at V and 2 bases at J, with 13 bases in the middle. Per the germline V gene, CDR1 is SGHRS and CDR2 is YFSETQ. The CDR3 totals 16 residues.

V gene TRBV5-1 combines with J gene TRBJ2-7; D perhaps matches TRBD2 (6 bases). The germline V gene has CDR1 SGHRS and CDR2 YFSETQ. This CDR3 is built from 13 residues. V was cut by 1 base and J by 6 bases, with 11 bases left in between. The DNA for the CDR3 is TGCGCCAGCAGCTTGAAGATGGGGGGCGAGCAGTACGTC. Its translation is CASSLKMGGEQYV.

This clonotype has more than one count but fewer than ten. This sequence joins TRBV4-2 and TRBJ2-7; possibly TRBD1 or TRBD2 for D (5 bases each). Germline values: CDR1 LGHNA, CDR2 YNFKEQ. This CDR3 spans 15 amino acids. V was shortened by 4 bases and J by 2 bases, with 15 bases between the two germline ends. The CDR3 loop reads CASSPEAQGPYEQYV. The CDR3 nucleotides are TGTGCCAGCAGCCCGGAGGCCCAGGGACCCTACGAGCAGTACGTC.

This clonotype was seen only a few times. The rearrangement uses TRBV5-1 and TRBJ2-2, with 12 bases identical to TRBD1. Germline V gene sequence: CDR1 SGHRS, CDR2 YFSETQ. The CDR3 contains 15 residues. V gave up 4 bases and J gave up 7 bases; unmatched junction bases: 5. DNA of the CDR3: TGCGCCAGCAGCCCGGGACAGGGGGCAGGCGGGGAGCTGTTTTTT. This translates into CASSPGQGAGGELFF.

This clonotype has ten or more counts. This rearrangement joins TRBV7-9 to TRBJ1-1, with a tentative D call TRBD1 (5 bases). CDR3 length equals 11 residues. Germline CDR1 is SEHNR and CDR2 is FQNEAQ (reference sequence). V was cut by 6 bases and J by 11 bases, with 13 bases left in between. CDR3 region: CASSPQDAAFF. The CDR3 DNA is TGTGCCAGCAGTCCACAGGACGCGGCTTTCTTT.